The text below deals with one T cell receptor (beta chain). Its antigen remains unknown. This CDR3 spans 11 amino acids. The V gene's germline CDR1 is MNHNY and CDR2 SVGAGI (reference sequence). Deletions cut 7 bases from V and 6 bases from J, with 6 bases between. Some clones are missing from TCRdb's copy, which holds only in-frame ones; the method was immunoSEQ multiplex PCR. The ten most abundant clones cover 2% to 2.5% of a sample with more than 110,000 clones. These data are taken from a study of T cell responses to AZD1222 COVID-19 vaccine. Findings and caveats of the study: Spike-specific TCR repertoires showed rising breadth and depth after two AZD1222 doses. A reported finding is that nearly half of spike-specific TCRs target unmutated variant regions. The study sampled repertoires only after the peak T cell response. Recipients of AZD1222 seropositive at baseline numbered only 5 to 7.

This TCR came from an adult in good health. The chain employs TRBV6-6 and TRBJ1-4; D call uncertain. Sequencing input: peripheral blood. The CDR3 DNA reads TGTGCCAGCACAGACGATGAAAAACTGTTTTTT. Amino acids: CASTDDEKLFF.